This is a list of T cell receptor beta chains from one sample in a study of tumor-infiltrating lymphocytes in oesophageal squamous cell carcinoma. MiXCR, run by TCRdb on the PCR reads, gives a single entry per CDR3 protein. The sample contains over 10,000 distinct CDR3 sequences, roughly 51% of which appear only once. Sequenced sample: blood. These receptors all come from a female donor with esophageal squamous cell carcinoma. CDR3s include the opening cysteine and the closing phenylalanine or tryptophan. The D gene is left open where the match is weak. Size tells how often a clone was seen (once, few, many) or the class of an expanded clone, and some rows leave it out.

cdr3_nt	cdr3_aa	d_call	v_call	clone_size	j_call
TGCGCCAGCAGCTTGGAGGTAACTAGTGTCTCCTACGAGCAGTACTTC	CASSLEVTSVSYEQYF	.	TRBV5-1	many	TRBJ2-7
TGTGCCAGCAGCTTAGGGGCTAGCGTAGCCTACGAGCAGTACTTC	CASSLGASVAYEQYF	.	TRBV7-6	large	TRBJ2-7
TGTGCCACCAGCACCTCCCGGACAGGGGGAGAAAAACTGTTTTTT	CATSTSRTGGEKLFF	TRBD1	TRBV15	many	TRBJ1-4
TGTGCCAGCAGCGTAGACAGGGGAGGGACCTTCACCGGGGAGCTGTTTTTT	CASSVDRGGTFTGELFF	.	TRBV7-9	few	TRBJ2-2
TGTGCCAGTGAGGGGTTAGAGACCCAGTACTTC	CASEGLETQYF	.	TRBV6-1	.	TRBJ2-5
TGTGCCAGCAGTTACCTTGAGAATCAGCCCCAGCATTTT	CASSYLENQPQHF	.	TRBV6-6	medium-sized	TRBJ1-5
TGTGCCAGCAGCTCCATTTTCGGCGGGAGGGCCGGAGGGGTTTACAATGAGCAGTTCTTT	CASSSIFGGRAGGVYNEQFF	.	TRBV7-2	.	TRBJ1-1
TGTGCCAGCAGCGGGACTAGCTCAGATACGCAGTATTTT	CASSGTSSDTQYF	TRBD2	TRBV5-4	.	TRBJ2-3
TGTGCCAGCAGCTGGGGACGAACAGGTGAGCAGTTCTTC	CASSWGRTGEQFF	.	TRBV5-6	.	TRBJ2-1
TGTGCCAGCAGAGGGGGGCGGTACCAAGAGACCCAGTACTTC	CASRGGRYQETQYF	.	TRBV7-2	.	TRBJ2-5
TGTGCCAGCAGCCAAACACGGCGGGGCCTGTCGGATACGCAGTATTTT	CASSQTRRGLSDTQYF	.	TRBV28	.	TRBJ2-3
TGTGCCAGCAGCTTATTCCCCGGGGGGACCGATGAGCAGTTCTTC	CASSLFPGGTDEQFF	TRBD2	TRBV7-3	few	TRBJ2-1
TGTGCCACCACGGGGGGACTAGTAAATGAGCAGTTCTTC	CATTGGLVNEQFF	TRBD2	TRBV2	.	TRBJ2-1
TGTGCCAGCACCGGACTAGCGGTCCATAGCACAGATACGCAGTACTTC	CASTGLAVHSTDTQYF	TRBD2	TRBV6-1	.	TRBJ2-7
TGTGCCAGCAGCTCGGGGGTGGCCGGTACGCAGTATTTT	CASSSGVAGTQYF	.	TRBV7-3	.	TRBJ2-3
TGTGCCAGCAGCCCGACAGGGGGGTCACGCAATGAGCAGTTCTTC	CASSPTGGSRNEQFF	TRBD1	TRBV12-3/TRBV12-4	few	TRBJ2-1
TGTGCCAGCAGCTTAAGAGACGGGACTAGCGGGAATGTTGAGCAGTACTTC	CASSLRDGTSGNVEQYF	TRBD2	TRBV7-4	.	TRBJ2-7
TGTGCCAGCAGGAATAGCGGGAGGGACATAGATACGCAGTATTTT	CASRNSGRDIDTQYF	TRBD2	TRBV7-3	.	TRBJ2-3
TGTGCCAGCAGCCCGGGCCCCGACAGGGCCAAGCAGTACTTC	CASSPGPDRAKQYF	TRBD1	TRBV6-1	few	TRBJ2-7
TGTGCCAGCAGCTCCGGACTAGCGGGAGGCCCTTTCGATGAGCAGTTCTTC	CASSSGLAGGPFDEQFF	TRBD2	TRBV7-4	.	TRBJ2-1
TGTGCCAGCAGCGTAGGCGGTAATGGCCAAGAGACCCAGTACTTC	CASSVGGNGQETQYF	.	TRBV11-3	.	TRBJ2-5
TGTGCCAGCAGCCAATTGGTTAGGGACAATGAGCAGTTCTTC	CASSQLVRDNEQFF	.	TRBV3-1	few	TRBJ2-1
TGTGCCAGCAGCTTACAGTCAGGGTCCTACAATGAGCAGTTCTTC	CASSLQSGSYNEQFF	.	TRBV7-3	.	TRBJ2-1
TGCAGCGTTGAACAGTATACTAGCGGGGGCCTACAGTACTTC	CSVEQYTSGGLQYF	TRBD2	TRBV29-1	.	TRBJ2-7
TGCGCCAGCAGCTTGGTCGGCGGGGCCACCTCTGGGGCCAACGTCCTGACTTTC	CASSLVGGATSGANVLTF	.	TRBV5-1	many	TRBJ2-6
TGTGCCAGCAGCGCTGGACAGACCCAGTACTTC	CASSAGQTQYF	.	TRBV7-4	once	TRBJ2-5
TGTGCCACCCTCCTCCGGGACAGGGAGACCCAGTACTTC	CATLLRDRETQYF	TRBD1	TRBV28	.	TRBJ2-5
TGTGCCAGCAGTTATTCGAGCCTAGCGGGCCGCAATGAGCAGTTCTTC	CASSYSSLAGRNEQFF	TRBD2	TRBV6-6	.	TRBJ2-1
TGTGCTAGTGGTTCCGCCTTAGCGGACCGGGTCTCCTACAATGAGCAGTTCTTC	CASGSALADRVSYNEQFF	.	TRBV12-5	.	TRBJ2-1
TGTGCCAGCGCTAGGGGTTGGTCAGATACGCAGTATTTT	CASARGWSDTQYF	.	TRBV11-3	.	TRBJ2-3
TGTGCCAGCAGCTCCGACAGCCTCTATGGCTACACCTTC	CASSSDSLYGYTF	.	TRBV7-1	once	TRBJ1-2
TGTGCCAGCAATATAGGACGAGGGGACAATGAGCAGTTCTTC	CASNIGRGDNEQFF	.	TRBV12-3/TRBV12-4	many	TRBJ2-1
TGTGCCAGCAGCTTAGAGGGGACTAGCGGGAGATTCTACAATGAGCAGTTCTTC	CASSLEGTSGRFYNEQFF	TRBD2	TRBV7-2	.	TRBJ2-1
TGTGCCACCAGGGGACCATCCGGGAACCCCACCGGCACTGAAGCTTTCTTT	CATRGPSGNPTGTEAFF	.	TRBV24-1	.	TRBJ1-1
TGTGCCAGCACCTGGGACACCAACACTGAAGCTTTCTTT	CASTWDTNTEAFF	.	TRBV6-6	.	TRBJ1-1
TGTGCCAGCCACAGGGGGTCTTTAACCGGGGAGCTGTTTTTT	CASHRGSLTGELFF	TRBD1	TRBV6-5	.	TRBJ2-2
TGTGCCAGCAGTCCACTGGTCTCCTACAATGAGCAGTTCTTC	CASSPLVSYNEQFF	.	TRBV6-1	few	TRBJ2-1
TGTGCCAGCAGCACCGGACCAGTCGGGGAGACCCAGTACTTC	CASSTGPVGETQYF	.	TRBV7-2	few	TRBJ2-5
TGTGCCAGCAGCTTAGGGCGGGGAAGAAGGACAGATACGCAGTATTTT	CASSLGRGRRTDTQYF	.	TRBV7-6	few	TRBJ2-3
TGTGCCAGCAGCTCGTATCGGGACCTCGGAATACAGACCCAGTACTTC	CASSSYRDLGIQTQYF	.	TRBV7-8	.	TRBJ2-5
TGTGCCAGCAGCTCCTGGACGGGGCCGGAGACCCAGTACTTC	CASSSWTGPETQYF	.	TRBV7-9	few	TRBJ2-5
TGTGCCAGCAGCTTAGTCCAGGCGGAATGGTTGGTCAATGAGCAGTTCTTC	CASSLVQAEWLVNEQFF	.	TRBV7-8	few	TRBJ2-1
TGTGCCAGCAGCTTAGCGGGGGTCGACGAGCAGTACTTC	CASSLAGVDEQYF	.	TRBV11-2	once	TRBJ2-7
TGTGCCAGCACCCGGGACAGAGCGATCACTGAAGCTTTCTTT	CASTRDRAITEAFF	TRBD1	TRBV28	medium-sized	TRBJ1-1
TGCGCCAGCAGCTTCGTGGGAAGCTACGAGCAGTACTTC	CASSFVGSYEQYF	.	TRBV5-1	many	TRBJ2-7
TGCGCCAGCAGTGATAAGCGGGAGCGCACAGATACGCAGTATTTT	CASSDKRERTDTQYF	TRBD2	TRBV10-2	.	TRBJ2-3
TGTGCCAGCAGCTTAGCAGCGGGGGGGTACAATGAGCAGTTCTTC	CASSLAAGGYNEQFF	TRBD2	TRBV7-2	.	TRBJ2-1